The rows below give T cell receptor beta chains drawn from one sample of a study of beta chain features in type 1 diabetes. Sequencing used immunoSEQ multiplex PCR; TCRdb keeps in-frame clones, though not all of them. The table records a few hundred thousand clones, over 11% of them present only once. The specimen was naive CD4+ T cells from blood. Receptor source: a man under 40 in good health. Both conserved end residues are trimmed from each CDR3. Each record gives: V gene, clone size, J gene, CDR3 protein. Some rows have no size entry. The others give once, few or many, or a class for an expanded clone.

V: TRBV27
size: .
J: TRBJ2-3
CDR3: ASSEYASTDTQY

V: TRBV4-1
size: .
J: TRBJ2-2
CDR3: ASRTGGLNTGELF

V: TRBV7-9
size: few
J: TRBJ1-6
CDR3: ASSHDRLSLH

V: TRBV19
size: few
J: TRBJ2-2
CDR3: ASRTVWANTGELF

V: TRBV29-1
size: many
J: TRBJ2-1
CDR3: SVQPPYRYYNEQF

V: TRBV2
size: .
J: TRBJ2-3
CDR3: ASGFGTASTDTQY

V: TRBV5-6
size: .
J: TRBJ2-3
CDR3: ASSLVRPATDTQY

V: TRBV6-5
size: .
J: TRBJ2-7
CDR3: ASQSGDTYYEQY

V: TRBV7-8
size: few
J: TRBJ2-3
CDR3: ASSLAIGDTQY

V: TRBV2
size: .
J: TRBJ2-5
CDR3: ASSEDYSQETQY

V: TRBV6-5
size: few
J: TRBJ1-2
CDR3: ASSVGDYGYT

V: TRBV30
size: few
J: TRBJ2-1
CDR3: AWVRAGAGYNEQF

V: TRBV7-3
size: few
J: TRBJ1-1
CDR3: ASRRTVNTEAF

V: TRBV4-1
size: few
J: TRBJ1-2
CDR3: ASTHSPAQVTNYGYT

V: TRBV30
size: few
J: TRBJ2-3
CDR3: AWSPQNTQY

V: TRBV25-1
size: few
J: TRBJ1-2
CDR3: ASLANYGYT

V: TRBV7-2
size: few
J: TRBJ2-5
CDR3: ASSLARPGSETQY

V: TRBV4-1
size: few
J: TRBJ2-7
CDR3: ASSQESHRAYEQY

V: TRBV30
size: few
J: TRBJ2-6
CDR3: AWGGWSPGANVLT

V: TRBV5-1
size: .
J: TRBJ2-4
CDR3: ASSLTSEGDIQY

V: TRBV7-2
size: .
J: TRBJ2-7
CDR3: ASSHISGSSYEQY

V: TRBV5-1
size: .
J: TRBJ2-5
CDR3: ASSERRQETQY

V: TRBV7-2
size: few
J: TRBJ2-3
CDR3: ASSLAFPGSGRAGTDTQY

V: TRBV14
size: few
J: TRBJ2-1
CDR3: ASSQDVYLGREQF

V: TRBV27
size: few
J: TRBJ2-3
CDR3: ASSPTSWRTDTQY

V: TRBV7-9
size: few
J: TRBJ1-1
CDR3: ASSLETANTEAF

V: TRBV2
size: few
J: TRBJ2-5
CDR3: ASAIKETQY

V: TRBV29-1
size: few
J: TRBJ1-1
CDR3: SVRIPNTEAF

V: TRBV4-3
size: .
J: TRBJ2-3
CDR3: ASSHPGTGSPDTQY

V: TRBV6-5
size: .
J: TRBJ1-2
CDR3: ASSYSNRGYGYT

V: TRBV10-2
size: few
J: TRBJ2-7
CDR3: ASSEGDRVGSYEQY

V: TRBV15
size: .
J: TRBJ2-2
CDR3: ATAMDRYAVELF

V: TRBV27
size: .
J: TRBJ2-1
CDR3: ASSPRDGNEQF

V: TRBV7-2
size: few
J: TRBJ2-3
CDR3: ASSLAGGRAEDTQY

V: TRBV19
size: few
J: TRBJ2-1
CDR3: ASSRDRLPNNEQF

V: TRBV6-1
size: few
J: TRBJ2-3
CDR3: ASSLTDTQY

V: TRBV5-6
size: .
J: TRBJ2-6
CDR3: ASSPDLARGANVLT

V: TRBV11-2
size: few
J: TRBJ2-1
CDR3: ASSLRRDIHAQF

V: TRBV4-3
size: .
J: TRBJ2-3
CDR3: ASSHLRGLGGGIDTQY

V: TRBV7-6
size: few
J: TRBJ2-3
CDR3: ASSLQLAGRTDTQY

V: TRBV4-3
size: few
J: TRBJ1-2
CDR3: ASSQERYDFNYGYT

V: TRBV7-9
size: few
J: TRBJ2-3
CDR3: ASSFFGVPSTDTQY

V: TRBV29-1
size: .
J: TRBJ2-5
CDR3: SVLARRGETQY